This T cell receptor beta chain was documented in a study of blood T cell repertoires in COVID-19. Whole-study context: Some COVID-19 samples were acute and others convalescent; all came from the United States, Italy and Spain. T cells, B-cell-depleted T cells, or PBMCs provided the cDNA or gDNA that served as material.

As processed by the authors: Amplification of reference gene primers provided the estimated nucleated cell counts. The data were produced by immunoSEQ multiplex PCR, yet TCRdb's version contains in-frame clones alone and is incomplete. That table is the source of V, J and clone size, and D and trimming were worked out from the DNA. The table includes about 140,000 clones, 75% to 90% detected once. The count of this clone is one. Per germline, CDR1 LNHDA and CDR2 SQIVND (reference sequence). This CDR3 has 16 amino acids. The J segment lost 4 bases and the V segment lost 4 bases, leaving 10 bases of the junction unmatched.

The chain uses TRBV19 and TRBJ2-7; 10 positions match TRBD1. Sequencing input: peripheral blood. This clonotype was obtained from a woman older than 75 with acute or convalescent COVID-19. The CDR3 region is CASSKRQGAYVYEQYF. Here the CDR3 DNA reads TGTGCCAGTAGTAAACGACAGGGGGCGTATGTGTACGAGCAGTACTTC.